Sequencing of this T cell receptor beta chain was carried out in a study of regulatory T cells in long-lasting Graves disease. Study-wide results and limits: Lower TCR diversity characterized persistent Graves' patients relative to newly diagnosed patients. Patients with persistent disease shared around 2,700 public clonotypes, outpacing the roughly 950 shared by new patients.

Specified time point: persistent/refractory GD, antithyroid drugs over 5 years with positive TRAb. Making the TCR library involved RNA that had been extracted from PBMCs. Enrollment of patients was through an endocrinology department in Xi'an, China. From each patient, nine milliliters of peripheral blood was drawn and collected into an EDTA anticoagulant tube. This clonotype was detected ten times or more. Antigen unknown. Construction of TCR beta libraries relied on iRepertoire HTBI primers and on Arm-PCR targeting CDR3 regions. TCRdb analysed the multiplex PCR reads with MiXCR anew, one entry per CDR3 protein. The table has about 290,000 distinct CDR3 sequences, under 25% seen once. Per the germline V gene, CDR1 is LNHNV and CDR2 is YYDKDF (reference sequence). The CDR3 covers 14 residues. Trimming cost V 1 base and J 6 bases; bases outside gene matches: 3.

The TCR comes from a female donor with Graves disease. The sample in question was peripheral blood mononuclear cells (PBMCs), obtained when the disease was refractory, from a patient treated with antithyroid drugs. V usage is TRBV15 and J usage is TRBJ2-7, with 10 nucleotides matching TRBD2. This chain's CDR3 is CATSRGLAGFEQYF. In DNA form, the CDR3 reads TGTGCCACCAGCAGAGGACTAGCGGGTTTCGAGCAGTACTTC.